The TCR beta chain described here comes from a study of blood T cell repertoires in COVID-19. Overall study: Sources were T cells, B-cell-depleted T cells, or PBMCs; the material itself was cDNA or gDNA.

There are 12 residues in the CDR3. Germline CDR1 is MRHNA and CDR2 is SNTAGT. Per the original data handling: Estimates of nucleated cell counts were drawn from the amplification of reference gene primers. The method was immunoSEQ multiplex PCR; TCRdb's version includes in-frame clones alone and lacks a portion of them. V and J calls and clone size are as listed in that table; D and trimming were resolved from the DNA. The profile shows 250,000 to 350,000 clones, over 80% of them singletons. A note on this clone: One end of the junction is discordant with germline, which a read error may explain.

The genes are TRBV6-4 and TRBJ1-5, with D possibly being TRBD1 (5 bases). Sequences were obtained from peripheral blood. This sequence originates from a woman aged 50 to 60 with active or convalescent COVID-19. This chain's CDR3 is CASTDSYQPQHF. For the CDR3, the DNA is TGTGCCAGCACTGACAGCTATCAGCCCCAGCATTTT.